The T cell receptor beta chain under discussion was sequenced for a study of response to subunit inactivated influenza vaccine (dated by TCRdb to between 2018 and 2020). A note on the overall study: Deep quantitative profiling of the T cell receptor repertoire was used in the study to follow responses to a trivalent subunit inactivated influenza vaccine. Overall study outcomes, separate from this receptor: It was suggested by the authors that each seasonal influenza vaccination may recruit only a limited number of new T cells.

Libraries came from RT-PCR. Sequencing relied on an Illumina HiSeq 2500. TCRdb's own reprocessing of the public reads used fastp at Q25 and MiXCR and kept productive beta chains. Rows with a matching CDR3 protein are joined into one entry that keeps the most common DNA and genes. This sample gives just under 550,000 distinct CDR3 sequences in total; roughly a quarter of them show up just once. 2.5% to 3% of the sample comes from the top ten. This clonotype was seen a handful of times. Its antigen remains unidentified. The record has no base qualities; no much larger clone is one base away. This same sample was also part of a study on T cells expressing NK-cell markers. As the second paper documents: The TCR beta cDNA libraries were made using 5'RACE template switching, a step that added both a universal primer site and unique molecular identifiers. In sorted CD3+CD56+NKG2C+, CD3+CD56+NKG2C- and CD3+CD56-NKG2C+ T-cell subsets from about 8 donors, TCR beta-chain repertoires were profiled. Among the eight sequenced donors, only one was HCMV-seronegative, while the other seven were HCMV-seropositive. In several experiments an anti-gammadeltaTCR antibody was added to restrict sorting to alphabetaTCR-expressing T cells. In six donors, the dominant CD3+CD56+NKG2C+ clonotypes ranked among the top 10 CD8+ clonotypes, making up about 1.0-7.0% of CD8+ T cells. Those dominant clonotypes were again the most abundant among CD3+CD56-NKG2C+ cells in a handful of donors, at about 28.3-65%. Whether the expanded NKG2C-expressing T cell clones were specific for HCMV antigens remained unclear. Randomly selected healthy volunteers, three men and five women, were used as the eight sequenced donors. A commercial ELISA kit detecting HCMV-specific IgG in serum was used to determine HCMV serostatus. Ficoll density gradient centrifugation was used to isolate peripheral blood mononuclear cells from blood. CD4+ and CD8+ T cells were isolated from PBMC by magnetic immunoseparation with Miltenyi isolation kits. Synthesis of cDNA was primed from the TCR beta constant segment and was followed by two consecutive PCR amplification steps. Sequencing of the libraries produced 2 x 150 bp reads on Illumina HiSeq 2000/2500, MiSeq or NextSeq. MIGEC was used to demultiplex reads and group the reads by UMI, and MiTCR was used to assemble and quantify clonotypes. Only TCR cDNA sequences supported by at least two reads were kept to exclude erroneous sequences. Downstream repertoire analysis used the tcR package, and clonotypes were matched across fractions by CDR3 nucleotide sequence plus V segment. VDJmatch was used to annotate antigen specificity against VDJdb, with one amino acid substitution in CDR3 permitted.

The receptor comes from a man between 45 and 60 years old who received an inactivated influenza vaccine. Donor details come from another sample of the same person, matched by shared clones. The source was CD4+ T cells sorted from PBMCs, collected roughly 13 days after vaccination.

This receptor carries the CDR3 CAISDLQGATEAFF. The DNA sequence is TGTGCCATCAGTGACCTCCAGGGTGCCACTGAAGCTTTCTTT. The sequence is built from TRBV10-3 and TRBJ1-1; the D gene is perhaps TRBD1, from 5 matching bases. The CDR3 measures 14 amino acids from cysteine to phenylalanine. Only the CDR3 region is kept as DNA, spanning 42 bases read in frame from base 1. V sheds 3 bases and J sheds 4 bases, leaving 12 bases between their ends. For CDR1 and CDR2, the germline V gene lists ENHRY and SYGVKD.